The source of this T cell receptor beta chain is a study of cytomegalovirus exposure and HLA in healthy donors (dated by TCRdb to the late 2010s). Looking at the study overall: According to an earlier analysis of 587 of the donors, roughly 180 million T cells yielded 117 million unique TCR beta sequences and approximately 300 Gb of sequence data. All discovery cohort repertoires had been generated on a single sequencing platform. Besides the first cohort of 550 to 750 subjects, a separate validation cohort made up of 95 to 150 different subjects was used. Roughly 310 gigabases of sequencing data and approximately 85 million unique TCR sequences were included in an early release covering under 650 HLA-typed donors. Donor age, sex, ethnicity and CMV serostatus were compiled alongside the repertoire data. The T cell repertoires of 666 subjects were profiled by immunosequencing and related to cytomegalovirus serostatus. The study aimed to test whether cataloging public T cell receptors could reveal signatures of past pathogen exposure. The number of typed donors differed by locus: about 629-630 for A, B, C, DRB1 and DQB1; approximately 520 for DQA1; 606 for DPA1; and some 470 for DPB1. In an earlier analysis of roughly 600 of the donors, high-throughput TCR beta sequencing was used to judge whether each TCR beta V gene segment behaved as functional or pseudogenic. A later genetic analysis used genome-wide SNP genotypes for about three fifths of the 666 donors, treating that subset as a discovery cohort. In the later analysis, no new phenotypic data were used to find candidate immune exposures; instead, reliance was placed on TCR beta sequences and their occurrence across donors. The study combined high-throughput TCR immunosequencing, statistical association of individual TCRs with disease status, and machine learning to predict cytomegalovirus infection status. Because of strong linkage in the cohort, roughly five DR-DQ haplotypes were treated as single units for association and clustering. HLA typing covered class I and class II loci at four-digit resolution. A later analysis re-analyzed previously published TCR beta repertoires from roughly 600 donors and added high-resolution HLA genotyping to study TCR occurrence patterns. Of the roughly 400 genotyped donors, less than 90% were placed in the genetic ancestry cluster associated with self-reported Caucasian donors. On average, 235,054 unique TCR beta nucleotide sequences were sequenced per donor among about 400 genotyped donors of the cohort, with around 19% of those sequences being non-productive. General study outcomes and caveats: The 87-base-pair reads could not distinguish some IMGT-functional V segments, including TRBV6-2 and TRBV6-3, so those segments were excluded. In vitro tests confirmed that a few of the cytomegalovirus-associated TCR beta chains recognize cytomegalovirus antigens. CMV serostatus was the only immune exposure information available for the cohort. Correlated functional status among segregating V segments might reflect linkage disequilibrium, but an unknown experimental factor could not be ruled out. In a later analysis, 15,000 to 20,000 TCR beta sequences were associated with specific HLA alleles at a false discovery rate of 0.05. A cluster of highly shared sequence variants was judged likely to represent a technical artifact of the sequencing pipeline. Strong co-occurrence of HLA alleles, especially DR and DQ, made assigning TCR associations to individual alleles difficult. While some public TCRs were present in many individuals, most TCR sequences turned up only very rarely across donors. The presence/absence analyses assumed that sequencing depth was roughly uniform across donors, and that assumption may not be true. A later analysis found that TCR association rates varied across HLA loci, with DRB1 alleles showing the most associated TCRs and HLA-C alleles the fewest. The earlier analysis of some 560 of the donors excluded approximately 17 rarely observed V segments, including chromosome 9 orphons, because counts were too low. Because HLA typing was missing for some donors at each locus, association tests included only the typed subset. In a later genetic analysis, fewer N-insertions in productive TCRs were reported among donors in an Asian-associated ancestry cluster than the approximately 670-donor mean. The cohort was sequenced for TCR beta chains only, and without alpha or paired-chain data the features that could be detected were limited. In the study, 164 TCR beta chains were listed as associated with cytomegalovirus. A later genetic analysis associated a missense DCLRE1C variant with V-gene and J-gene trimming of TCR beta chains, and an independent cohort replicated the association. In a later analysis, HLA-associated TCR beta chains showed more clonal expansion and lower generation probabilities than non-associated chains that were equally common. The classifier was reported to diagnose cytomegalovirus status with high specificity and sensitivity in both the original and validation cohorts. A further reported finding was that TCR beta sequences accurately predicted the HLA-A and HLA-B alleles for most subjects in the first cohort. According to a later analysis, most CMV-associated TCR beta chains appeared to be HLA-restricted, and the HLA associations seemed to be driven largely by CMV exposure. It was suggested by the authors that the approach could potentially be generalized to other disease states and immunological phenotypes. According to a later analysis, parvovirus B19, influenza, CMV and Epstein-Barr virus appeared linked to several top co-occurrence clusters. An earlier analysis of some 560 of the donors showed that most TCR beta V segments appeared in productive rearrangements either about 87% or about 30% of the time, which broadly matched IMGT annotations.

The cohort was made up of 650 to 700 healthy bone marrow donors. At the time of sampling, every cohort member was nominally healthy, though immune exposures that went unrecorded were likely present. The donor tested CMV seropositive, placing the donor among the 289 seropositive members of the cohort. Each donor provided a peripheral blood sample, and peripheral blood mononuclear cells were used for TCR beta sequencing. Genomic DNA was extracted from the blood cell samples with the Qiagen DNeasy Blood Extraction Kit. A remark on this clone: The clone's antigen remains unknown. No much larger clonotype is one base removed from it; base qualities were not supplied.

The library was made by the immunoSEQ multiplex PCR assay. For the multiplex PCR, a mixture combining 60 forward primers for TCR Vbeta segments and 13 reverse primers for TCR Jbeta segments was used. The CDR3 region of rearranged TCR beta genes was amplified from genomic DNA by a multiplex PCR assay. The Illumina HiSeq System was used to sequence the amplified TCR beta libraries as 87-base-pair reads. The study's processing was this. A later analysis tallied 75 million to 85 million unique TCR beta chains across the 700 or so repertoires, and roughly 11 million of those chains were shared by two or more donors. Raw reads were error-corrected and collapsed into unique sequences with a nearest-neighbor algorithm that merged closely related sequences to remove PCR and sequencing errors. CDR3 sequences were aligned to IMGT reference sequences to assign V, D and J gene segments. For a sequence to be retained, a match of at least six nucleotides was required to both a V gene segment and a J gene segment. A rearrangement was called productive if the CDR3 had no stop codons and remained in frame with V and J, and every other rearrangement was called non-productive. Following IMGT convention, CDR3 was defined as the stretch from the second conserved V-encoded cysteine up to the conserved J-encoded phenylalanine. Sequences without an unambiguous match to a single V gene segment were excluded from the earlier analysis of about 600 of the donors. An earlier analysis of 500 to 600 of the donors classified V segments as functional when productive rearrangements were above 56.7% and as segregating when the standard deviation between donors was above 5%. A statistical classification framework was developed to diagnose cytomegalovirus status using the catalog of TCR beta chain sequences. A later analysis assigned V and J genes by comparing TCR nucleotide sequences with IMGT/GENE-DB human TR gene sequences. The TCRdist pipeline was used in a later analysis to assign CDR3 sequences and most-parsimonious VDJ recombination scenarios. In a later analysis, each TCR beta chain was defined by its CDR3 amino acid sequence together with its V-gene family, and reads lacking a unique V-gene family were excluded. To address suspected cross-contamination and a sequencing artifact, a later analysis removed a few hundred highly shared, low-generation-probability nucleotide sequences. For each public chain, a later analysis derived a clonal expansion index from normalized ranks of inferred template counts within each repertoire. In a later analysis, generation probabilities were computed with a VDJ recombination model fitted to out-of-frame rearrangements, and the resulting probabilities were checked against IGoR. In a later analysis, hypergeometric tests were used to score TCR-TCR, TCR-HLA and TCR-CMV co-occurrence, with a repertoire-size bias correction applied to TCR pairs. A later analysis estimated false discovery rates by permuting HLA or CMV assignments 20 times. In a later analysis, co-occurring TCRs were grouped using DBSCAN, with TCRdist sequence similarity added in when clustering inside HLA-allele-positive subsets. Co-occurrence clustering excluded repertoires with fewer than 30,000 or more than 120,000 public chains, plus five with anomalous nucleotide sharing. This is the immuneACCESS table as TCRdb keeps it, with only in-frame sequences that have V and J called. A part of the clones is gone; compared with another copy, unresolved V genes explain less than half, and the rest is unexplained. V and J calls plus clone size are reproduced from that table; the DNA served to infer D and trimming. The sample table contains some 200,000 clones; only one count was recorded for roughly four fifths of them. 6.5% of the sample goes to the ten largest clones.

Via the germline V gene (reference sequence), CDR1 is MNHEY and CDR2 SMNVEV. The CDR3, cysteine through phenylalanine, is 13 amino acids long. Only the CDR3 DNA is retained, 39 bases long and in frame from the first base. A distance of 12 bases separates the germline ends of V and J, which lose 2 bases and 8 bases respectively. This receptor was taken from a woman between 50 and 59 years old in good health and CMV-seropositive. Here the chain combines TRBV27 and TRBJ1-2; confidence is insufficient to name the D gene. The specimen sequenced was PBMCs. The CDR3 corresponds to CASSLGGGRGYTF. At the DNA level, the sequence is TGTGCCAGCAGTTTAGGAGGCGGGCGGGGCTACACCTTC.